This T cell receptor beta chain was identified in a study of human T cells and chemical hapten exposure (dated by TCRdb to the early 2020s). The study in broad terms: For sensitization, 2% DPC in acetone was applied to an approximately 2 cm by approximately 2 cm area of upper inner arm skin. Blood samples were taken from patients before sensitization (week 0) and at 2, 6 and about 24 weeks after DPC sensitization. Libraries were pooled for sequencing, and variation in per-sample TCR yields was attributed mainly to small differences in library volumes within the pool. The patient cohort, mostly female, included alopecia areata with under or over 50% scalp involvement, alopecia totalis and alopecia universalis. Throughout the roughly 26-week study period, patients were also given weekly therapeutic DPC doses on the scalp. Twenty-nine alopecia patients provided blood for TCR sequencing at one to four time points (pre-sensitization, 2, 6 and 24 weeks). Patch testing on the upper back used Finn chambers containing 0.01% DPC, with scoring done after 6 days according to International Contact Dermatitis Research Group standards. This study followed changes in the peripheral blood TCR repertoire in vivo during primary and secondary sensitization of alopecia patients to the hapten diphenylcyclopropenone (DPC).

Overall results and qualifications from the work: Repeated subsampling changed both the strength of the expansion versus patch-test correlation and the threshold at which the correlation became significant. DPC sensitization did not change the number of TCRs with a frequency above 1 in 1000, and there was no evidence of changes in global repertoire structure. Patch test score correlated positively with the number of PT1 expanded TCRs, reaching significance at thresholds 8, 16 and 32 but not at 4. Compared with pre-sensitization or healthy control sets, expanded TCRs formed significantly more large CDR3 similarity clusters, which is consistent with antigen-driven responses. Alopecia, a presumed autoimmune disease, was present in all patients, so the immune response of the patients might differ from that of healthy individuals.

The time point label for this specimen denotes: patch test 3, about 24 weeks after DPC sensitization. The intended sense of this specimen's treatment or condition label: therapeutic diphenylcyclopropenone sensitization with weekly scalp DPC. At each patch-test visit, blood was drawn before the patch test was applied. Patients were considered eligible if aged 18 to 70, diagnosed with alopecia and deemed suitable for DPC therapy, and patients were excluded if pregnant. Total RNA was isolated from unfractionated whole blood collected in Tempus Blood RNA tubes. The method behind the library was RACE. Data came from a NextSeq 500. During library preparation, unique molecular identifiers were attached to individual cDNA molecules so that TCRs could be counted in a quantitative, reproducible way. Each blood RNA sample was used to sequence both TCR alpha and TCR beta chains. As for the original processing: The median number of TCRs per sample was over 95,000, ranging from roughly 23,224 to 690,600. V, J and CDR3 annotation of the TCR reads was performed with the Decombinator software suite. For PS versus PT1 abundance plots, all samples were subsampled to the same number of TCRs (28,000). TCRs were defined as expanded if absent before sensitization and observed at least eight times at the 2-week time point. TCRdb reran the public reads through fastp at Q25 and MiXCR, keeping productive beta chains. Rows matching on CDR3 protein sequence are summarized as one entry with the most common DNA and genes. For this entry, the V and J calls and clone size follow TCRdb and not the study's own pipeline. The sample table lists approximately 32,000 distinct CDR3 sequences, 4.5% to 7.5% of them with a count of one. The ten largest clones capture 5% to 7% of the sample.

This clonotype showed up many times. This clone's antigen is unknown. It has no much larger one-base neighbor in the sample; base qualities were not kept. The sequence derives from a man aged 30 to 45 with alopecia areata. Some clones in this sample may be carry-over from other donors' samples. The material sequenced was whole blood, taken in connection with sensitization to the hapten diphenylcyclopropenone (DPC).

The CDR3 amino acid sequence is: CASSLSPLGQVYEQYF. The DNA sequence reads TGTGCCAGCAGCTTAAGTCCCCTGGGACAGGTGTACGAGCAGTACTTC. The chain is encoded by TRBV11-2 joined to TRBJ2-7, with 8 central nucleotides matching TRBD1. The germline V gene encodes CDR1 SGHAT and CDR2 FQNNGV. From its cysteine to its phenylalanine, the CDR3 spans 16 amino acids. Here the CDR3 DNA is all that survives: 48 bases in frame from base 1. The germline V and J ends show losses of 2 bases and 4 bases respectively, and no gene match explains 10 bases of the junction.